The source of this T cell receptor (beta chain) is a study of OX40 agonist ivuxolimab in advanced cancers. For the study at large: Patients were treated with intravenous ivuxolimab, dosed at 0.01 to 10 mg/kg and infused every 2 weeks. Patients in dose escalation had liver, melanoma, kidney or head and neck cancers. Whole-study results and caveats: The CD4+ and CD8+ T cells in the blood had expanded clonally by week 6 at 0.1 to 3.0 mg/kg. Among patients with partial responses at 0.1-3.0 mg/kg, clonal expansion was among the lowest.

The CDR3 runs to 17 residues. V shed 0 bases and J 2 bases; nucleotides not matched to a gene: 4. Per germline, CDR1 LGHNA and CDR2 YSLEER. To note about this clone: Its target is not known.

Measured with immunoSEQ multiplex PCR; TCRdb has only the in-frame clones, and not every one. The data hold approximately 100,000 clones, with 70% to 85% observed a single time. This TCR came from an adult with an advanced solid tumor such as melanoma, head and neck, liver or kidney cancer. The input for sequencing was CD4+ or CD8+ T cells sorted from blood, taken in a trial of the OX40 agonist ivuxolimab. The chain recombines TRBV4-3 with TRBJ2-3; TRBD2 aligns across 11 bases. CDR3 DNA: TGCGCCAGCAGCCAAGATCCTAGCGGGGGGTTCACAGATACGCAGTATTTT. It is translated as CASSQDPSGGFTDTQYF.